These 10 T cell receptor beta chains share one sample of origin, sequenced in a study of OX40 agonist ivuxolimab in advanced cancers. The table came from immunoSEQ multiplex PCR; TCRdb's copy has only in-frame clones and leaves some out. The sample carries about 70,000 clones, about 82% recorded once. The sequencing used CD4+ or CD8+ T cells sorted from blood, collected in a trial of the OX40 agonist ivuxolimab. The receptors originated from an adult with an advanced solid tumor such as melanoma, head and neck, liver or kidney cancer.

The chain uses TRBV7-9 and TRBJ1-5; D might be TRBD1 (6 bases). Per the germline V gene, CDR1 is SEHNR and CDR2 is FQNEAQ (reference sequence). The CDR3 consists of 14 residues. Trimming stripped 3 bases from V and 6 bases from J, with 12 bases between. The CDR3 sequence is CASSFTGGGQPQHF. CDR3 nucleotides: TGTGCCAGCAGCTTTACGGGGGGCGGTCAGCCCCAGCATTTT.

The V gene is TRBV13, the J gene TRBJ2-5; D ambiguous. The CDR3 consists of 16 residues. Between the trimmed V and J ends, which lost 5 bases and 5 bases, there was a span of 21 bases. Germline V lookup: CDR1 PRHDT, CDR2 FYEKMQ (reference sequence). In DNA, the CDR3 is TGTGCCAGCAGCCCAAGTAAAGGGCGTAGGTGGGAGACCCAGTACTTC. Translating gives CASSPSKGRRWETQYF.

To note about this clone: The same CDR3 also results from other DNA sequences found in this sample. This chain links TRBV10-3 with TRBJ1-1; the D gene is possibly TRBD1 (6 bases). Germline V lookup: CDR1 ENHRY, CDR2 SYGVKD. The V and J ends lost 6 bases and 2 bases respectively, with 10 bases between them. This CDR3 contains 13 residues. CDR3 residues: CAIRDRPNTEAFF. DNA of the CDR3: TGTGCCATCAGGGACAGACCAAACACTGAAGCTTTCTTT.

The CDR3 loop reads CASSLGLRGLYGDTQYF. The DNA of the CDR3 is TGTGCCAGCAGCTTAGGACTACGGGGACTTTACGGGGATACGCAGTATTTT. V gene TRBV11-2 combines with J gene TRBJ2-3; D possibly corresponds to TRBD2 (6 bases). V dropped 1 base and J dropped 6 bases, with 20 bases sitting between them. CDR1 is SGHAT and CDR2 is FQNNGV in the germline V gene. The CDR3 loop spans 17 amino acids.

The chain uses TRBV6-6 and TRBJ2-7, with a tentative D call TRBD1 (6 bases). Germline V gene data show CDR1 as MNHNY and CDR2 as SVGAGI (reference sequence). The CDR3 is 14 amino acids. V lost 7 bases and J 3 bases, leaving 16 bases between the germline ends. CDR3 in amino acids: CASTLGAGLYEQYF. For the CDR3, the DNA is TGTGCCAGCACCTTGGGGGCAGGGCTCTACGAGCAGTACTTC.

This clone has just one count. This sample also contains other DNA sequences that code for the same CDR3. The V and J genes are TRBV11-2 and TRBJ2-5; no clear D. Trimming stripped 5 bases from V and 5 bases from J, with 6 bases between. The CDR3 covers 11 residues. Looked up from germline, CDR1 is SGHAT and CDR2 is FQNNGV. The chain's CDR3 is CASSLGETQYF. The CDR3 nucleotides are TGTGCCAGCAGCCTCGGTGAGACCCAGTACTTC.

The rearrangement uses TRBV6-1 and TRBJ1-5; no firm D call. Germline loops: CDR1 MNHNS, CDR2 SASEGT. V lost 2 bases, J lost 11 bases, and 19 bases lay in between. The CDR3 is 15 amino acids. CDR3 sequence: CASSERRSRLGTQHF. In nucleotides, the CDR3 is TGTGCCAGCAGTGAAAGGCGGTCGCGGCTAGGGACCCAGCATTTT.

CDR3 region: CASSYSGRTIYGYTF. In nucleotides, the CDR3 is TGTGCCAGCAGTTACTCGGGCAGGACAATCTATGGCTACACCTTC. The chain recombines TRBV6-5 with TRBJ1-2; maybe TRBD1 (5 bases). V lost 0 bases and J lost 4, with 12 bases in between. Looked up from germline, CDR1 is MNHEY and CDR2 is SVGAGI. The CDR3 is made up of 15 amino acids.

The chain combines TRBV9 with TRBJ2-2; TRBD1 matches 8 bases. The junction had 8 bases not matched to a gene; V was cut back by 4 bases and J by 6 bases. Germline V gene data show CDR1 as SGDLS and CDR2 as YYNGEE. This CDR3 contains 15 residues. The CDR3: CASSPQGAAPGELFF. Written as DNA, the CDR3 is TGTGCCAGCAGCCCCCAGGGGGCAGCCCCCGGGGAGCTGTTTTTT.

Here the CDR3 reads CASSGSGGAANEQFF. In nucleotides, the CDR3 is TGTGCCAGCAGCGGCAGCGGGGGGGCCGCTAATGAGCAGTTCTTC. This chain uses TRBV9 with TRBJ2-1; 10 nucleotides line up with TRBD2. The germline CDR1 and CDR2 sequences are SGDLS and YYNGEE. This CDR3 contains 15 residues. V lost 3 bases, J lost 7 bases, and 7 bases stayed unmatched.